What follows are 27 T cell receptor beta chains derived from one specimen sequenced in a study of T cell responses to AZD1222 COVID-19 vaccine. Sequenced by immunoSEQ multiplex PCR; TCRdb stores in-frame clones only, minus some. This table has approximately 150,000 clones, around 89% appearing once. The sequencing used peripheral blood, collected 28 days after the second dose of the MenACWY control vaccine. The source of these receptors is an adult who received the MenACWY meningococcal vaccine as a control.

This chain uses TRBV9 with TRBJ1-2; D is unclear. In germline, CDR1 is SGDLS, CDR2 YYNGEE. Between the trimmed V and J ends, which lost 7 bases and 0 bases, there was a span of 4 bases. The CDR3 totals 11 residues. The CDR3 DNA reads TGTGCCAGCTTCTCTAACTATGGCTACACCTTC. Translating it yields CASFSNYGYTF.

There are a few counts of this clone. The chain joins TRBV28 to TRBJ2-1, with 12 bases that match TRBD2. Germline assignment: CDR1 MDHEN and CDR2 SYDVKM. The CDR3 is made up of 16 amino acids. V shed 3 bases and J 7 bases; nucleotides not matched to a gene: 7. CDR3 loop: CASSFRLAGAYNEQFF. CDR3 nucleotide sequence: TGTGCCAGCAGTTTTAGACTAGCGGGAGCTTATAATGAGCAGTTCTTC.

J is TRBJ1-3 and V is TRBV6-5, with D possibly TRBD1 on 5 matching bases. V was clipped by 7 bases and J by 2 bases, with 12 bases between them. The CDR3 has 14 residues. The germline V gene encodes CDR1 MNHEY and CDR2 SVGAGI. The CDR3 loop reads CASTTRGAGNTIYF. The DNA of the CDR3 is TGTGCCAGCACCACCCGGGGGGCTGGAAACACCATATATTTT.

The chain carries TRBV5-1 and TRBJ1-1; no reliable D call. This CDR3 has 14 residues. The V gene's germline CDR1 is SGHRS and CDR2 YFSETQ. The germline V and J ends were trimmed by 0 bases and 3 bases, with 9 bases remaining between them. The CDR3, as DNA: TGCGCCAGCAGCTTGGTGCCGATAGACACTGAAGCTTTCTTT. Amino acids: CASSLVPIDTEAFF.

The genes are TRBV5-1 and TRBJ1-2, with no clear D. Germline V CDR1 and CDR2: SGHRS, YFSETQ. The CDR3 runs to 12 residues. V lost 0 bases and J 6 bases, leaving 6 bases between the germline ends. The CDR3 nucleotides are TGCGCCAGCAGCTTGGACCGCAATGGCTACACCTTC. As protein: CASSLDRNGYTF. Full variable domain (remainder filled in from reference TRBV5-1 and TRBJ1-2): KAGVTQTPRYLIKTRGQQVTLSCSPISGHRSVSWYQQTPGQGLQFLFEYFSETQRNKGNFPGRFSGRQFSNSRSEMNVSTLELGDSALYLCASSLDRNGYTFGSGTRLTVV.

The chain uses TRBV5-1 and TRBJ2-5; 7 positions agree with TRBD1. V shed 5 bases and J 5 bases; nucleotides not matched to a gene: 9. Germline V gene sequence: CDR1 SGHRS, CDR2 YFSETQ. The length of the CDR3 is 14 residues. CDR3 nucleotides: TGCGCCAGCAGACAGGGGTTTGTAGGGGAGACCCAGTACTTC. It specifies CASRQGFVGETQYF.

The V gene is TRBV24-1, the J gene TRBJ2-3, with D unresolved. This CDR3 spans 17 amino acids. Trimming removed 1 base from V and 2 bases from J, with 15 bases in between. Germline V gene data show CDR1 as KGHDR and CDR2 as SFDVKD. CDR3 bases: TGTGCCACCAGTGATTTTCGTTTTGGCAGCTACACAGATACGCAGTATTTT. Translation: CATSDFRFGSYTDTQYF.

The chain recombines TRBV13 with TRBJ2-7; D is unclear. V lost 5 bases, J lost 4 bases, and 9 bases lay in between. Per the germline V gene, CDR1 is PRHDT and CDR2 is FYEKMQ (reference sequence). This CDR3 contains 12 residues. The CDR3 sequence: CASSARFYEQYF. In DNA form, the CDR3 reads TGTGCCAGCAGCGCCAGATTTTACGAGCAGTACTTC.

The CDR3 DNA sequence: TGTGCCAGCAGCTTAGCCCTCGGGTCCGGCTACACCTTC. Translating gives CASSLALGSGYTF. The chain combines TRBV7-9 with TRBJ1-2; D is uncertain. The V gene lost 0 bases and the J gene lost 8 bases, with 10 bases spanning the gap. Germline V gene lookup returns CDR1 SEHNR and CDR2 FQNEAQ (reference sequence). This CDR3 region has 13 residues.

The rearrangement links TRBV5-1 to TRBJ2-1; 8 bases agree with TRBD2. The CDR3 runs to 16 residues. J gave up 7 bases and V 0 bases, and 9 bases lay outside the gene matches. Per germline, CDR1 SGHRS and CDR2 YFSETQ. CDR3 residues: CASSLAGAGARNEQFF. The CDR3 nucleotides are TGCGCCAGCAGCTTGGCCGGAGCGGGAGCCCGAAATGAGCAGTTCTTC.

This CDR3 is CSVEAIQETQYF. In nucleotides, the CDR3 is TGCAGCGTTGAGGCTATTCAAGAGACCCAGTACTTC. The chain has TRBV29-1 and TRBJ2-5; no clear D. The CDR3 covers 12 residues. Germline V gene lookup returns CDR1 SQVTM and CDR2 ANQGSEA. V gave up 3 bases and J gave up 2 bases, with 7 bases separating them.

The chain has TRBV7-2 and TRBJ1-2, with D possibly being TRBD1 (5 bases). The CDR3 has 15 residues. The ends were cut back, 1 base at V and 6 bases at J, with 15 bases in the middle. CDR1 is SGHTA and CDR2 is FQGNSA in the germline V gene. The CDR3 DNA is TGTGCCAGCAGCTTAGGGGCCGGGACTGCCCATGGCTACACCTTC. This translates into CASSLGAGTAHGYTF.

This clone was found once. The chain links TRBV3-1 (or the pseudogene TRBV3-2) to TRBJ2-7; D is undetermined. The CDR3 has 14 amino acids. Looked up from germline, CDR1 is LGHDT and CDR2 is YNNKEL (reference sequence). Trimming left V 1 base short and J 0 bases short, with 7 bases between. CDR3 nucleotide sequence: TGTGCCAGCAGCCAAGTTCTCGACTCCTACGAGCAGTACTTC. Translated, it gives CASSQVLDSYEQYF.

V gene TRBV5-6 combines with J gene TRBJ2-7; D remains unclear. The CDR3 is 14 residues long. CDR1 is SGHDT and CDR2 is YYEEEE in the germline V gene. Trimming cost V 4 bases and J 2 bases, with 13 bases left between them. The CDR3 region is CASSLLRVPYEQYF. The CDR3 DNA reads as TGTGCCAGCAGCCTATTAAGGGTCCCCTACGAGCAGTACTTC.

The count of this clone is one. The gene calls are TRBV28 and TRBJ1-5; D may be TRBD1 (5 bases). The CDR3 has 16 amino acids. Germline V gives CDR1 MDHEN, CDR2 SYDVKM. Trimming took 1 base from V and 5 from J, leaving 15 bases between them. CDR3 protein: CASSLLGAGTDQPQHF. The CDR3 DNA follows: TGTGCCAGCAGTTTATTAGGGGCAGGGACCGATCAGCCCCAGCATTTT.

J is TRBJ1-2 and V is TRBV7-2; D gene unclear. This CDR3 is built from 13 residues. Trimming shortened V by 4 bases and J by 6 bases, and 12 bases separated the two germline ends. The V gene's germline CDR1 is SGHTA and CDR2 FQGNSA. CDR3 in amino acids: CASSSLVGDGYTF. The CDR3 DNA reads as TGTGCCAGCAGCTCACTGGTGGGTGATGGCTACACCTTC.

V gene TRBV28 combines with J gene TRBJ2-7, with D uncertain. Germline loops: CDR1 MDHEN, CDR2 SYDVKM. This CDR3 contains 14 residues. Trimming stripped 5 bases from V and 5 bases from J, with 16 bases between. CDR3 nucleotides: TGTGCCAGCAGTCCCCCCCCGCCGCCCAACGAGCAGTACTTC. This gives the protein CASSPPPPPNEQYF.

The chain has TRBV7-3 and TRBJ2-2; D gene unclear. The CDR3 totals 14 residues. The V end was cut by 5 bases, the J end by 3 bases, with 10 bases between. Germline CDR1 reads SGHTA; CDR2 reads FQGTGA. The CDR3 DNA follows: TGTGCCAGCAGCCCCGACCGATACACCGGGGAGCTGTTTTTT. Its protein is CASSPDRYTGELFF.

V and J are TRBV30 and TRBJ2-7; possibly TRBD2 for D (6 bases). Germline V gene sequence: CDR1 GTSNPN, CDR2 SVGIG (reference sequence). Trimming removed 0 bases from V and 1 base from J, with 13 bases in between. The CDR3 spans 15 residues. CDR3 residues: CAWSVRGSASYEQYF. The CDR3 region has the DNA TGTGCCTGGAGTGTACGGGGGAGTGCGTCCTACGAGCAGTACTTC.

The chain is built from TRBV28 and TRBJ1-2, with D maybe TRBD1 (5 bases). Trimming took off 6 bases at V and 4 bases at J, with 12 bases between the two ends. Germline values: CDR1 MDHEN, CDR2 SYDVKM. There are 13 residues in the CDR3. Written as DNA, the CDR3 is TGTGCCAGCAGCACACAGGTCCCCTATGGCTACACCTTC. Protein product: CASSTQVPYGYTF.

The gene calls are TRBV30 and TRBJ2-7; D is unresolved. CDR1 GTSNPN and CDR2 SVGIG come from the germline V gene (reference sequence). The CDR3 consists of 12 residues. V was trimmed by 3 bases and J by 2 bases, leaving 8 bases between them. This CDR3 is CAWSSLAYEQYF. CDR3 bases: TGTGCCTGGAGCTCCCTGGCCTACGAGCAGTACTTC.

The chain employs TRBV3-1 (or the pseudogene TRBV3-2) and TRBJ2-1, with TRBD2 as a possible D gene (6 bases). Trimming removed 5 bases at V and 7 bases at J, with 12 bases between. The CDR3 runs to 13 residues. Germline loops: CDR1 LGHDT, CDR2 YNNKEL (reference sequence). The CDR3 coding sequence is TGTGCCAGCAGCTTTGGGACTTCAAATGAGCAGTTCTTC. Its translation: CASSFGTSNEQFF.

This clone was picked up one time. The rearrangement joins TRBV19 to TRBJ2-7; 8 bases are shared with TRBD1. This CDR3 is 14 amino acids long. With V trimmed by 5 bases and J by 2 bases, 5 bases remained unmatched. Germline-derived CDR1 and CDR2 are LNHDA and SQIVND (reference sequence). The CDR3 loop is CASSVTGVAYEQYF. The CDR3 DNA follows: TGTGCCAGTAGTGTGACAGGGGTCGCCTACGAGCAGTACTTC.

In its sample, this clone was seen once. This chain joins TRBV5-1 and TRBJ2-7; 11 nucleotides match TRBD2. J gave up 1 base and V 4 bases, and 13 bases lay outside the gene matches. Germline CDR1 is SGHRS and CDR2 is YFSETQ. CDR3 length: 18 amino acids. CDR3 loop: CASSIGHTLAGGSYEQYF. The CDR3 nucleotides are TGCGCCAGCAGCATTGGACACACTCTAGCGGGAGGATCCTACGAGCAGTACTTC.

The CDR3 here is CASSPGATNEKLFF. The CDR3 DNA reads TGTGCCAGCAGCCCCGGTGCAACTAATGAAAAACTGTTTTTT. V gene TRBV9 combines with J gene TRBJ1-4; D is undetermined. Trimming shortened V by 4 bases and J by 0 bases, and 7 bases separated the two germline ends. Germline CDR1 is SGDLS and CDR2 is YYNGEE. The CDR3 is 14 residues long.

The chain combines TRBV6-2 or TRBV6-3 with TRBJ1-6, with 9 nucleotides matching TRBD1. The CDR3 contains 18 residues. Trimming removed 6 bases from V and 1 base from J; junction bases left unmatched: 10. The germline V gene has CDR1 MNHEY and CDR2 SVGEGT. DNA for the CDR3: TGTGCCAGCAGCCCGGACAGGGGCGATTTATCCTATAATTCACCCCTCCACTTT. Translating gives CASSPDRGDLSYNSPLHF.

The chain couples TRBV5-6 to TRBJ2-5, with 7 bases fitting TRBD1. Unmatched junction bases numbered 7, after V lost 3 bases and J lost 5 bases. Germline lookup yields CDR1 SGHDT and CDR2 YYEEEE. This CDR3 contains 14 residues. CDR3 in amino acids: CASSYDRVKETQYF. CDR3 sequence (DNA): TGTGCCAGCAGCTACGACAGGGTAAAGGAGACCCAGTACTTC.